The rows below give T cell receptor beta chains drawn from one sample of a study of blood T cells in healthy people across ages. One entry per CDR3 protein results from TCRdb running MiXCR on the 5' RACE reads. The sample has 1.8 million or so distinct CDR3 sequences; about two fifths are singletons. Material: blood. These TCRs come from a human donor in good health. Each CDR3 is given with its conserved first and last residue. A D gene is named only where the DNA matches it firmly. Clone size, where shown, is once, few, many, or a class for clones that have expanded.

j_call: TRBJ2-4
clone_size: few
v_call: TRBV28
d_call: -
cdr3_aa: CASSSRTGTGNIQYF
cdr3_nt: TGTGCCAGCAGTTCCCGGACCGGGACGGGTAACATTCAGTACTTC

j_call: TRBJ2-5
clone_size: -
v_call: TRBV4-1
d_call: -
cdr3_aa: CASSQRSGGATETQYF
cdr3_nt: TGCGCCAGCAGCCAACGCAGTGGGGGGGCAACGGAGACCCAGTACTTC

j_call: TRBJ1-4
clone_size: -
v_call: TRBV20-1
d_call: -
cdr3_aa: CSARASLEKLFF
cdr3_nt: TGCAGTGCTAGAGCCTCCTTAGAAAAACTGTTTTTT

j_call: TRBJ2-3
clone_size: -
v_call: TRBV4-3
d_call: -
cdr3_aa: CASSQGEVLGDTQYF
cdr3_nt: TGCGCCAGCAGCCAAGGCGAAGTTTTAGGAGATACGCAGTATTTT

j_call: TRBJ1-1
clone_size: -
v_call: TRBV29-1
d_call: -
cdr3_aa: CSVGILNTEAFF
cdr3_nt: TGCAGCGTTGGAATCTTGAACACTGAAGCTTTCTTT

j_call: TRBJ2-7
clone_size: few
v_call: TRBV12-3/TRBV12-4
d_call: -
cdr3_aa: CASSFFRGLDEQYF
cdr3_nt: TGTGCCAGCAGTTTTTTTCGGGGTTTGGACGAGCAGTACTTC

j_call: TRBJ1-1
clone_size: -
v_call: TRBV29-1
d_call: -
cdr3_aa: CSVVRVANTEAFF
cdr3_nt: TGCAGCGTTGTGAGGGTGGCGAACACTGAAGCTTTCTTT

j_call: TRBJ2-5
clone_size: -
v_call: TRBV20-1
d_call: -
cdr3_aa: CSARETVCETQYF
cdr3_nt: TGCAGTGCTAGGGAGACAGTTTGCGAGACCCAGTACTTC

j_call: TRBJ1-5
clone_size: few
v_call: TRBV28
d_call: TRBD1
cdr3_aa: CASTAEPPGQGGQPQHF
cdr3_nt: TGTGCCAGCACTGCGGAGCCTCCGGGACAGGGCGGTCAGCCCCAGCATTTT

j_call: TRBJ2-5
clone_size: few
v_call: TRBV7-3
d_call: -
cdr3_aa: CANSSGLYNTQYF
cdr3_nt: TGTGCCAACAGCTCGGGACTTTACAATACCCAGTACTTC

j_call: TRBJ2-7
clone_size: few
v_call: TRBV6-5
d_call: -
cdr3_aa: CGLFYEQYF
cdr3_nt: TGTGGGCTTTTCTACGAGCAGTACTTC

j_call: TRBJ2-3
clone_size: -
v_call: TRBV20-1
d_call: TRBD2
cdr3_aa: CSTNLAGVGTQYF
cdr3_nt: TGCAGTACGAACCTAGCGGGGGTTGGAACGCAGTATTTT

j_call: TRBJ1-5
clone_size: -
v_call: TRBV7-2
d_call: TRBD1
cdr3_aa: CASSLNRGYQPQHF
cdr3_nt: TGTGCCAGCAGCTTGAACAGGGGCTATCAGCCCCAGCATTTT

j_call: TRBJ2-1
clone_size: -
v_call: TRBV12-3/TRBV12-4
d_call: -
cdr3_aa: CASSLFYEQFF
cdr3_nt: TGTGCCAGCAGTTTATTTTATGAGCAGTTCTTC

j_call: TRBJ2-1
clone_size: -
v_call: TRBV5-1
d_call: TRBD2
cdr3_aa: CASSLAVLAGANEQFF
cdr3_nt: TGCGCCAGCAGCTTGGCGGTACTAGCGGGGGCCAATGAGCAGTTCTTC

j_call: TRBJ2-3
clone_size: -
v_call: TRBV7-2
d_call: -
cdr3_aa: CASSLEPASFTDTQYF
cdr3_nt: TGTGCCAGCAGCTTAGAGCCCGCCTCCTTCACAGATACGCAGTATTTT

j_call: TRBJ2-3
clone_size: few
v_call: TRBV29-1
d_call: -
cdr3_aa: CSVWGITDTQYF
cdr3_nt: TGCAGCGTATGGGGGATCACAGATACGCAGTATTTT

j_call: TRBJ2-1
clone_size: -
v_call: TRBV20-1
d_call: -
cdr3_aa: CSASGPGISYNEQFF
cdr3_nt: TGCAGTGCTAGTGGTCCAGGGATCTCCTACAATGAGCAGTTCTTC

j_call: TRBJ2-3
clone_size: few
v_call: TRBV12-3/TRBV12-4
d_call: -
cdr3_aa: CASSHMPDTQYF
cdr3_nt: TGTGCCAGCAGTCACATGCCAGATACGCAGTATTTT

j_call: TRBJ1-1
clone_size: -
v_call: TRBV12-3/TRBV12-4
d_call: -
cdr3_aa: CASSRGISDTEAFF
cdr3_nt: TGTGCCAGCAGTCGGGGTATTTCGGACACTGAAGCTTTCTTT

j_call: TRBJ2-5
clone_size: -
v_call: TRBV12-5
d_call: -
cdr3_aa: CASGLVPSETQYF
cdr3_nt: TGTGCTAGTGGTTTGGTACCTAGTGAGACCCAGTACTTC

j_call: TRBJ2-7
clone_size: few
v_call: TRBV12-3/TRBV12-4
d_call: -
cdr3_aa: CASTLGTSSGEQYF
cdr3_nt: TGTGCCAGCACCCTAGGAACCAGTTCGGGAGAGCAGTACTTC

j_call: TRBJ1-2
clone_size: once
v_call: TRBV7-9
d_call: -
cdr3_aa: CASRGYNTAHYGYTF
cdr3_nt: TGTGCCAGCAGAGGCTACAATACGGCTCACTATGGCTACACCTTC

j_call: TRBJ2-3
clone_size: few
v_call: TRBV7-3
d_call: -
cdr3_aa: CASSLGWGTDTQYF
cdr3_nt: TGTGCCAGCAGCTTAGGATGGGGCACAGATACGCAGTATTTT

j_call: TRBJ1-6
clone_size: once
v_call: TRBV28
d_call: -
cdr3_aa: CASRPDEGVYNSPLHF
cdr3_nt: TGTGCCAGCAGACCCGACGAAGGGGTCTATAATTCACCCCTCCACTTT

j_call: TRBJ1-1
clone_size: few
v_call: TRBV20-1
d_call: -
cdr3_aa: CSAAGDGTEAFF
cdr3_nt: TGCAGTGCTGCAGGGGATGGCACTGAAGCTTTCTTT

j_call: TRBJ2-7
clone_size: few
v_call: TRBV5-5
d_call: -
cdr3_aa: CASSFYGQIYEQYF
cdr3_nt: TGTGCCAGCAGCTTTTACGGACAGATCTACGAGCAGTACTTC

j_call: TRBJ1-4
clone_size: once
v_call: TRBV20-1
d_call: TRBD1
cdr3_aa: CSARQGAANEKLFF
cdr3_nt: TGCAGTGCTAGACAGGGGGCGGCTAATGAAAAACTGTTTTTT

j_call: TRBJ2-1
clone_size: many
v_call: TRBV29-1
d_call: -
cdr3_aa: CSVGYGESEQFF
cdr3_nt: TGCAGCGTGGGGTATGGGGAAAGTGAGCAGTTCTTC

j_call: TRBJ2-3
clone_size: -
v_call: TRBV6-1
d_call: TRBD2
cdr3_aa: CASRRLAGGFRGADTQYF
cdr3_nt: TGTGCCAGCAGAAGACTAGCGGGGGGGTTCAGGGGTGCAGATACGCAGTATTTT

j_call: TRBJ1-1
clone_size: -
v_call: TRBV4-1
d_call: -
cdr3_aa: CASNNRLGKNTEAFF
cdr3_nt: TGCGCCAGCAATAATCGTCTTGGAAAGAACACTGAAGCTTTCTTT

j_call: TRBJ1-2
clone_size: -
v_call: TRBV4-3
d_call: -
cdr3_aa: CASSRDGGTVGGYTF
cdr3_nt: TGCGCCAGCAGCCGAGATGGGGGTACAGTCGGTGGCTACACCTTC